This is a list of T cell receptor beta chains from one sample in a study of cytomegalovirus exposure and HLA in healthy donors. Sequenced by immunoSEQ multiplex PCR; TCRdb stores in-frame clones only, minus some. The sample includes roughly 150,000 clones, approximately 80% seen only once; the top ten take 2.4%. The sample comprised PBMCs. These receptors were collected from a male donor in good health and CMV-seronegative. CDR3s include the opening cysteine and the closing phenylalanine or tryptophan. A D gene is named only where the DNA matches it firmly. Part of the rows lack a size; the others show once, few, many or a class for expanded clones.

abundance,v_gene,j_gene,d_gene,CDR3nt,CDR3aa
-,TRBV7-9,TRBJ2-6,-,TGTGCCAGCAGCCGAGCATACCGGGACAGGGCCAACGTCCTGACTTTC,CASSRAYRDRANVLTF
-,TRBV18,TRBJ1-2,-,TGTGCCAGCTCACGAAAACAGGGCCCCGACTATGGCTACACCTTC,CASSRKQGPDYGYTF
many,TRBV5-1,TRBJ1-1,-,TGCGCCAGCAGCTTGAATAACGGGGAGGCGGCTTTCTTT,CASSLNNGEAAFF
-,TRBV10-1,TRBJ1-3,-,TGCGCCAGCAGTGGCCGGAGCTCTGGAAACACCATATATTTT,CASSGRSSGNTIYF
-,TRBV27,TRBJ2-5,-,TGTGCCAGCAGTTTATCCGAGACATCAGAGACCCAGTACTTC,CASSLSETSETQYF
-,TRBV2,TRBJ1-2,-,TGTGCCAGCAGTGAGGGGCCCCAGGCGGACGGCTACACCTTC,CASSEGPQADGYTF
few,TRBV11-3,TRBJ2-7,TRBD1,TGTGCCAGCAGCTTAGCCGCAGGGGGCTACGAGCAGTACTTC,CASSLAAGGYEQYF
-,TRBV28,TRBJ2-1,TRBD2,TGTGCCAGCAGTTCAAATATAAGACTAGCGGGGGTATACAATGAGCAGTTCTTC,CASSSNIRLAGVYNEQFF
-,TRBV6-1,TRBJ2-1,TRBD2,TGTGCCAGCAGTCTAGCGGGGGGCTACAATGAGCAGTTCTTC,CASSLAGGYNEQFF
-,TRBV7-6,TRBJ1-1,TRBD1,TGTGCCAGCAGCTTAGGGACAGGGCTCGACACTGAAGCTTTCTTT,CASSLGTGLDTEAFF
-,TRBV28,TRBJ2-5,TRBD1,TGTGCCAGCAGCAGAACAGGGGTCCAAGAGACCCAGTACTTC,CASSRTGVQETQYF
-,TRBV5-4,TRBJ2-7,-,TGTGCCAGCAGCTTGGGACGGCAGGGGGGCGGCTACGAGCAGTACTTC,CASSLGRQGGGYEQYF
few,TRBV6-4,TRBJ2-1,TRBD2,TGTGCCAGCAGTGACTCGAAACTAGCGGGAGTGGGAAGTGAGCAGTTCTTC,CASSDSKLAGVGSEQFF
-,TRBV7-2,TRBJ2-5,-,TGTGCCAGCAGAGGTTTGGGGCAGTTACAAGAGACCCAGTACTTC,CASRGLGQLQETQYF
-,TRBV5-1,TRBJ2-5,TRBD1,TGCGCCAGCAGCGTGGCTTACGGGACAGGGGCCCAAGAGACCCAGTACTTC,CASSVAYGTGAQETQYF
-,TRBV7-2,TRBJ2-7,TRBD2,TGTGCCAGCAGCTACCGGACTAGTTCCTACGAGCAGTACTTC,CASSYRTSSYEQYF
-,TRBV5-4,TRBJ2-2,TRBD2,TGTGCCAGCAGTGGGTCAAGCGGGAGGCCCACCGGGGAGCTGTTTTTT,CASSGSSGRPTGELFF
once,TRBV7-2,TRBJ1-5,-,TGTGCCAGCACCTCTGTACCCGGTCAGCCCCAGCATTTT,CASTSVPGQPQHF
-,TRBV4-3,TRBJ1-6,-,TGCGCCAGCAGCCAAGATTGGACAGTGATAGAGAATTCACCCCTCCACTTT,CASSQDWTVIENSPLHF
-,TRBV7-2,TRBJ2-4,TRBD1,TGTGCCAGCAGCTTTGACAGGGGGCAGGTCATTCAGTACTTC,CASSFDRGQVIQYF
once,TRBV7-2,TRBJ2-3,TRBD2,TGTGCCAGCAGCTTACTCGCTAGCGGGGGGGCCACAGATACGCAGTATTTT,CASSLLASGGATDTQYF
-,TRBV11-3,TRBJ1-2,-,TGTGCCAGCAGCTTAGGTGGAACGGGGGACTATGGCTACACCTTC,CASSLGGTGDYGYTF
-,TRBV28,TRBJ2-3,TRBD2,TGTGCCAGCAGTTTGTCGGGGGGATCAGATACGCAGTATTTT,CASSLSGGSDTQYF
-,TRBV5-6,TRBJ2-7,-,TGTGCCAGCAGCTTGGCTCGCTACGAGCAGTACTTC,CASSLARYEQYF
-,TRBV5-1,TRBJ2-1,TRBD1,TGCGCCAGCAGCTTGGCCGGGACAGGGGCTAATGAGCAGTTCTTC,CASSLAGTGANEQFF
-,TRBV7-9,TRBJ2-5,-,TGTGCCAGCAGCTCTAACTTACTAGGGGAGACCCAGTACTTC,CASSSNLLGETQYF
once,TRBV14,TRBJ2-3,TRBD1,TGTGCCAGCAGCCGCGATTGGACAGGGGGCTGGGATACGCAGTATTTT,CASSRDWTGGWDTQYF
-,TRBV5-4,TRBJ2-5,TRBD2,TGTGCCAGCAGCCGGACTAGCGGGGTATTGGAGACCCAGTACTTC,CASSRTSGVLETQYF